The 30 T cell receptor beta chains below all came from one sample that was sequenced in a study of sequential checkpoint blockade in melanoma. Using immunoSEQ multiplex PCR, the repertoire was profiled, and TCRdb retains in-frame clones only, with some absent. There are roughly 18,000 clones in the sample; 60% to 75% occur only once, and about 4.9% lies in the top ten. The treatment was: randomized to nivolumab then ipilimumab (arm A) or the reverse (arm B). The sample consisted of tumor tissue (inferred from file names), taken from a patient given nivolumab and ipilimumab in sequence. The receptors were sampled from a human donor with melanoma.

This chain uses TRBV11-3 with TRBJ2-7; the match to TRBD2 covers 9 bases. CDR3 size: 16 residues. Per the germline V gene, CDR1 is SGHNT and CDR2 is YENEEA. V shed 2 bases, J shed 3 bases, and the junction held 8 bases outside the gene matches. As DNA, the CDR3 is TGTGCCAGCAGCTTACGCGCTAGCGGGACTTACTACGAGCAGTACTTC. Amino acids: CASSLRASGTYYEQYF.

A few counts support this clone. V gene TRBV28 combines with J gene TRBJ2-1; no clear D gene. Germline values: CDR1 MDHEN, CDR2 SYDVKM. V was trimmed by 6 bases and J by 6 bases, leaving 15 bases between them. The CDR3 is made up of 14 amino acids. Here the CDR3 reads CASRPVNRPNEQFF. CDR3 DNA: TGTGCCAGCAGACCTGTTAACCGTCCCAATGAGCAGTTCTTC.

This chain joins TRBV29-1 and TRBJ1-1, with TRBD1 identical over 10 bases. The CDR3 covers 15 residues. The J segment lost 0 bases and the V segment lost 2 bases, leaving 3 bases of the junction unmatched. Germline CDR1 SQVTM, CDR2 ANQGSEA. The CDR3 loop is CSVERDRGMNTEAFF. The CDR3 bases are TGCAGCGTTGAAAGGGACAGGGGTATGAACACTGAAGCTTTCTTT.

The chain links TRBV18 to TRBJ1-1, with D perhaps TRBD1 (6 bases). Germline lookup yields CDR1 KGHSH and CDR2 LQKENI. The CDR3 consists of 15 residues. Trimming pared 4 bases from V and 1 base from J, leaving 13 bases between. This chain's CDR3 is CASSLTTGTNTEAFF. The CDR3 DNA reads TGTGCCAGCTCACTGACCACAGGGACGAACACTGAAGCTTTCTTT.

The rearrangement links TRBV12-5 to TRBJ2-3; D gene uncertain. The CDR3 spans 13 residues. The germline CDR1 and CDR2 sequences are LGHNT and FRNRAP. The germline V and J ends were trimmed by 1 base and 2 bases, with 4 bases remaining between them. The CDR3 sequence is CASGLGTTDTQYF. The CDR3 coding sequence is TGTGCTAGTGGTTTGGGTACCACAGATACGCAGTATTTT. The full variable domain, rest sourced from reference TRBV12-5 and TRBJ2-3, is DARVTQTPRHKVTEMGQEVTMRCQPILGHNTVFWYRQTMMQGLELLAYFRNRAPLDDSGMPKDRFSAEMPDATLATLKIQPSEPRDSAVYFCASGLGTTDTQYFGPGTRLTVL.

The chain's CDR3 is CASSSPRTSGSGEQYF. The CDR3 DNA reads TGTGCCAGCAGTTCCCCAAGGACTAGCGGGAGTGGCGAGCAGTACTTC. The rearrangement uses TRBV28 and TRBJ2-7; TRBD2 aligns across 13 bases. CDR1 is MDHEN, CDR2 SYDVKM, per germline. The CDR3 length is 16 residues. J was trimmed by 6 bases and V by 4 bases; bases with no gene match: 9.

The chain combines TRBV9 with TRBJ2-3; D is perhaps TRBD1 (6 bases). Germline assignment: CDR1 SGDLS and CDR2 YYNGEE. V was shortened by 7 bases and J by 0 bases, with 18 bases between the two germline ends. CDR3 length: 16 residues. The CDR3 DNA is TGTGCCAGCCTTCGACAGGTCAGATCTAGCACAGATACGCAGTATTTT. Translation gives CASLRQVRSSTDTQYF.

The chain joins TRBV8-2 to TRBJ2-6; the D call in the table, TRBD2, was not verified against the DNA. TRBV8-2 is a pseudogene. CDR3 length: 14 amino acids. For the CDR3, the DNA is TGTGCCAGCAGTTTCTACTCTGGGGCCAACGTCCTGACTTTC. Amino acid sequence: CASSFYSGANVLTF.

The genes are TRBV4-1 and TRBJ1-4; D might be TRBD1 (5 bases). CDR1 and CDR2 from the germline V gene are MGHRA and YSYEKL. V gave up 0 bases and J gave up 3 bases, with 11 bases separating them. The CDR3 loop spans 16 amino acids. The CDR3 region has the DNA TGCGCCAGCAGCCAAGATGCTCGGGGACCTAATGAAAAACTGTTTTTT. It codes for CASSQDARGPNEKLFF.

CDR3: CATSSSGGFTDTQYF. The CDR3, as DNA: TGTGCCACCAGCTCGAGCGGGGGATTCACAGATACGCAGTATTTT. The chain is built from TRBV15 and TRBJ2-3; the match to TRBD2 covers 8 bases. CDR1 is LNHNV and CDR2 is YYDKDF in the germline V gene (reference sequence). The CDR3 is made up of 15 amino acids. Losses at the gene ends were 5 bases for V and 2 bases for J; bases not matched to a gene: 6. Looking up the rest from reference TRBV15 and TRBJ2-3 gives the full variable domain: DAMVIQNPRYQVTQFGKPVTLSCSQTLNHNVMYWYQQKSSQAPKLLFHYYDKDFNNEADTPDNFQSRRPNTSFCFLDIRSPGLGDTAMYLCATSSSGGFTDTQYFGPGTRLTVL.

This chain uses TRBV6-8 with TRBJ2-7, with 7 bases fitting TRBD1. The CDR3 covers 15 residues. The J segment lost 3 bases and the V segment lost 5 bases, leaving 10 bases of the junction unmatched. Germline values: CDR1 MNHGY, CDR2 SAAAGT. This CDR3 reads CASSHRGPGGYEQYF. CDR3 sequence (DNA): TGTGCCAGCAGTCACAGGGGTCCAGGGGGCTACGAGCAGTACTTC.

The genes are TRBV6-8 and TRBJ2-7, with a possible D match to TRBD1 (5 bases). Germline V gene data show CDR1 as MNHGY and CDR2 as SAAAGT. V shed 2 bases and J shed 3 bases, with 11 bases lying between them. The CDR3 has 14 amino acids. The CDR3 protein is CASSYDWTNYEQYF. The DNA of the CDR3 is TGTGCCAGCAGTTACGACTGGACAAACTACGAGCAGTACTTC.

The rearrangement joins TRBV29-1 to TRBJ2-5; D remains unclear. Germline V gene data show CDR1 as SQVTM and CDR2 as ANQGSEA. The CDR3 spans 14 residues. The V end lost 3 bases, the J end lost 0 bases, and 11 bases lay between the germline ends. The CDR3 is CSVENPLYQETQYF. For the CDR3, the DNA is TGCAGCGTTGAGAATCCATTATACCAAGAGACCCAGTACTTC. The entire variable domain, with the rest obtained from reference TRBV29-1 and TRBJ2-5, is as follows: SAVISQKPSRDICQRGTSLTIQCQVDSQVTMMFWYRQQPGQSLTLIATANQGSEATYESGFVIDKFPISRPNLTFSTLTVSNMSPEDSSIYLCSVENPLYQETQYFGPGTRLLVL.

The chain is built from TRBV18 and TRBJ2-7, with a possible D match to TRBD1 (6 bases). Between the trimmed V and J ends, which lost 2 bases and 5 bases, there was a span of 16 bases. CDR1 and CDR2 (germline): KGHSH, LQKENI. The CDR3 length is 15 residues. Here the CDR3 reads CASSPGSRGSNEQYF. CDR3 nucleotides: TGTGCCAGCTCACCAGGTAGCAGGGGTTCCAACGAGCAGTACTTC.

V gene TRBV23-1 combines with J gene TRBJ1-6, with TRBD1 matching 7 bases. TRBV23-1 is placed among ORFs of uncertain function. The CDR3 totals 15 residues. The J segment lost 5 bases and the V segment lost 6 bases, leaving 7 bases of the junction unmatched. This CDR3 is CASSLGQRNNSPLHF. CDR3 nucleotides: TGCGCCAGCAGCTTGGGACAGAGAAATAATTCACCCCTCCACTTT.

The chain has TRBV30 and TRBJ2-7; 7 bases are shared with TRBD2. The CDR3 covers 13 residues. The germline gives CDR1 GTSNPN, CDR2 SVGIG (reference sequence). J was trimmed by 2 bases and V by 7 bases; bases with no gene match: 8. The DNA of the CDR3 is TGTGCCTTTTCCACAGGACTAGCCTACGAGCAGTACTTC. Its protein is CAFSTGLAYEQYF.

The gene calls are TRBV18 and TRBJ2-5; D might be TRBD2 (5 bases). V lost 6 bases and J lost 1, with 9 bases in between. The CDR3 contains 13 residues. Germline CDR1 is KGHSH and CDR2 is LQKENI. The CDR3 loop is CASSRGFQETQYF. CDR3 nucleotide sequence: TGTGCCAGCTCGCGAGGGTTCCAAGAGACCCAGTACTTC.

The chain recombines TRBV18 with TRBJ1-6, with D perhaps matching TRBD1 (6 bases). This CDR3 region has 15 residues. Looked up from germline, CDR1 is KGHSH and CDR2 is LQKENI. Trimming removed 2 bases at V and 14 bases at J, with 19 bases between. CDR3 bases: TGTGCCAGCTCACCAGGGGGCTCTGAGGGTATGGCCCTCCACTTT. This translates into CASSPGGSEGMALHF.

V is TRBV6-8 and J is TRBJ1-3; D may be TRBD1 (5 bases). This CDR3 contains 16 residues. V lost 6 bases and J lost 3, with 18 bases in between. The germline CDR1 and CDR2 sequences are MNHGY and SAAAGT. The CDR3 sequence: CASSQRDEPSGNTIYF. Written as DNA, the CDR3 is TGTGCCAGCAGCCAACGGGACGAGCCGAGTGGAAACACCATATATTTT.

The chain employs TRBV19 and TRBJ2-1, with D tentatively TRBD1 or TRBD2 (5 bases each). The CDR3 sequence is 19 residues long. V lost 5 bases to trimming and J lost 5 bases, with 28 bases between them. CDR1 and CDR2 from the germline V gene are LNHDA and SQIVND (reference sequence). The CDR3 loop reads CASSAGLSPGAGYHNEQFF. The CDR3 bases are TGTGCCAGTAGTGCGGGTCTCTCTCCCGGGGCAGGCTACCACAATGAGCAGTTCTTC.

V gene TRBV9 combines with J gene TRBJ2-1, with D perhaps given as TRBD1 or TRBD2 (6 bases each). The germline V gene has CDR1 SGDLS and CDR2 YYNGEE. V was pared by 2 bases and J by 3 bases, with 12 bases between. The length of the CDR3 is 15 residues. CDR3 DNA sequence: TGTGCCAGCAGCGTCTACGGGGGACACTACAATGAGCAGTTCTTC. Translating gives CASSVYGGHYNEQFF.

The genes are TRBV23-1 and TRBJ2-2; TRBD1 aligns across 8 bases. TRBV23-1 has ORF status, its function being uncertain. This CDR3 contains 17 residues. The trim removed 3 bases at V and 0 bases at J, leaving 6 bases unmatched. The CDR3 loop is CASSQAGTGANTGELFF. In DNA, the CDR3 is TGCGCCAGCAGTCAGGCCGGGACAGGAGCGAACACCGGGGAGCTGTTTTTT.

J is TRBJ1-2 and V is TRBV18; 9 bases align to TRBD1. V lost 3 bases, J lost 8 bases, and 7 bases stayed unmatched. CDR1 and CDR2 from the germline V gene are KGHSH and LQKENI. This CDR3 spans 14 amino acids. The CDR3 loop is CASSPSGQGDGYTF. The DNA for the CDR3 is TGTGCCAGCTCACCTTCGGGACAGGGTGACGGCTACACCTTC.

The chain is built from TRBV29-1 and TRBJ2-4; TRBD1 matches at 7 bases. Germline CDR1 is SQVTM and CDR2 is ANQGSEA. The CDR3 extends over 13 amino acids. V dropped 6 bases and J dropped 7; count of bases not matched to a gene: 9. In DNA form, the CDR3 reads TGCAGCGTGGGAACAGGGGTCGGGAACATTCAGTACTTC. Its translation: CSVGTGVGNIQYF.

A single count supports this clone. The chain is built from TRBV30 and TRBJ2-1, with 8 nucleotides matching TRBD2. Germline CDR1 and CDR2: GTSNPN and SVGIG (reference sequence). The CDR3 runs 14 residues. J gave up 4 bases and V 2 bases, and 4 bases lay outside the gene matches. The CDR3 DNA reads TGTGCCTGGAGTTCCAGCGGGGGTTACAATGAGCAGTTCTTC. Translated: CAWSSSGGYNEQFF.

By share, this clone counts as medium-sized. This chain uses TRBV6-8 with TRBJ2-2, with 10 nucleotides matching TRBD1. Germline trimming cut 10 bases from V and 6 bases from J; bases unmatched to any gene: 11. CDR3 length: 15 residues. The germline CDR1 and CDR2 sequences are MNHGY and SAAAGT. The chain's CDR3 is CAIRQGAFDAGELFF. The CDR3 DNA reads as TGTGCCATCAGACAGGGGGCGTTCGACGCCGGGGAGCTGTTTTTT.

The V call is TRBV19, the J call TRBJ2-5, with TRBD1 matching over 7 bases. Trimming took 1 base from V and 2 from J; bases not matched to a gene: 4. CDR1 and CDR2 (germline): LNHDA, SQIVND (reference sequence). The CDR3 totals 15 residues. CDR3 sequence: CASSIARGQQETQYF. For the CDR3, the DNA is TGTGCCAGTAGTATAGCAAGGGGGCAACAAGAGACCCAGTACTTC.

The chain uses TRBV5-5 and TRBJ2-4, with D maybe TRBD1 (5 bases). CDR1 and CDR2 (germline): SGHKS, YYEKEE (reference sequence). The CDR3 contains 20 residues. V dropped 4 bases and J dropped 0 bases, with 26 bases sitting between them. CDR3 nucleotides: TGTGCCAGCAGCCCGATGGAGAGAGAAACAGGCTGGGAAGCCAAAAACATTCAGTACTTC. Translated, it gives CASSPMERETGWEAKNIQYF.

This clone has only a few counts. J is TRBJ2-3 and V is TRBV6-8; D uncertain. Trimming shortened V by 8 bases and J by 0 bases, and 9 bases separated the two germline ends. CDR1 MNHGY and CDR2 SAAAGT come from the germline V gene. The CDR3 totals 13 residues. The CDR3 sequence is CASRAPSTDTQYF. Written as DNA, the CDR3 is TGTGCCAGCCGAGCACCGAGCACAGATACGCAGTATTTT.

The V gene is TRBV6-8, the J gene TRBJ1-6; possible D gene TRBD1, 5 bases. The CDR3 has 16 residues. CDR1 is MNHGY and CDR2 is SAAAGT in the germline V gene. Deletions cut 10 bases from V and 5 bases from J, with 21 bases between. This chain's CDR3 is CAISELPGPNNSPLHF. As DNA, the CDR3 is TGTGCCATCAGCGAGCTCCCGGGGCCAAATAATTCACCCCTCCACTTT.